The present entry profiles one T cell receptor (beta chain) with its context. Assay: immunoSEQ multiplex PCR; the TCRdb copy retains only in-frame clones and omits some. The profile shows under 250,000 clones, 85% to 90% of them singletons. The sample belongs to a study of blood T cell repertoires in COVID-19. The age range of participants was about 18 to 89 years, with residence in roughly 25 US areas. This clonotype originated in a young woman in a cohort exposed to, infected with or recovered from COVID-19 (not recorded which). The sequenced sample was PBMCs or T cells enriched from blood (not recorded which).

The CDR3 nucleotides read TGTGCCAGCAGCTTAAACAGGGACACAGATACGCAGTATTTT. This sequence encodes CASSLNRDTDTQYF. The chain has TRBV7-9 and TRBJ2-3, with D possibly being TRBD1 (6 bases). Germline CDR1 reads SEHNR; CDR2 reads FQNEAQ (reference sequence). Trimming took 2 bases from V and 2 from J, leaving 8 bases between them. CDR3 length equals 14 residues. The variable domain in full, with the rest retrieved from reference TRBV7-9 and TRBJ2-3, is DTGVSQNPRHKITKRGQNVTFRCDPISEHNRLYWYRQTLGQGPEFLTYFQNEAQLEKSRLLSDRFSAERPKGSFSTLEIQRTEQGDSAMYLCASSLNRDTDTQYFGPGTRLTVL.